This T cell receptor beta chain was recorded in a study of shared clonotypes between healthy human individuals (TCRdb year 2020). Concerning the study at large: A few men and a couple of women, aged 18 to 49 years, made up the cohort. For each donor, CD4 naive and CD4 memory were each run on three plates, CD8 naive on two plates, and CD8 memory on one plate. To estimate repertoire size and how much clonotype sharing occurs between individuals, the study deeply sequenced the blood TCR repertoires of five or six healthy adults. To increase sequencing depth and limit assay-specific biases, different laboratories used diverse techniques to prepare libraries and sequence TCR repertoires. Per donor, leukapheresis produced somewhere between about 0.94 and 10 billion PBMCs. The investigation overall reported the following: Based on pairwise subsampling, the degree of clonotype sharing among donors was expected to be affected by sequencing depth. Naive subsets generally had larger estimated clonotype richness than memory subsets. Rarefaction of sorted-subset datasets indicated incomplete sequencing despite the large sequencing depth. Only blood was sampled, and tissue TCR repertoires likely differ from those in blood. Compared with non-shared clonotypes, clonotypes shared by all four sorted-subset donors had higher generation probabilities. The genetic and exposure-history diversity represented was limited by the small number of donors. Approximately 4.8% of naive CD4, around 3.5% of naive CD8, approximately 2.2% of memory CD4, and more than 0.35% of memory CD8 clonotypes were shared across several donors.

Regarding this clone: Which antigen it targets is not known. No much larger clone is present one base from it, and per-base qualities are unavailable.

Using the deep immunoSEQ assay, multiplex PCR amplified TCR CDR3 regions from genomic DNA. For each cell subset, the extracted genomic DNA was distributed evenly across all wells of several immunoSEQ 96-well plates, and each plate served as one replicate. Each replicate PCR for sorted subsets received around 0.2 ug genomic DNA, equal to about 30,000 T cell genomes. Purified libraries were quantified with a Qubit 3.0 fluorometer, sized on a Bioanalyzer 2100, and re-quantified with the KAPA Library Quantification kit. A separate single-read 150-cycle Illumina NextSeq 550 flow cell was used to sequence each immunoSEQ 96-well plate. Per the original workflow: Because only junctional sequences without quality scores were contained in the immunoSEQ output, filtering matching that applied to full-length reads could not be performed. Sequences were annotated with PyIR, a Python wrapper for IgBLAST v1.9, and V/J genes and CDR3 were assigned using IMGT germline references. Any read was removed if the V/J assignment was weak (E-value above 1e-6), the CDR3 was missing, or the read contained stop codons, out-of-frame junctions, or ambiguous translated residues. V3J clonotypes were defined as sequences sharing the same inferred V gene, J gene, and CDR3 amino acid sequence. The percentage overlap between two repertoires was calculated by dividing the number of shared unique clonotypes by the size of the smaller repertoire. Three approaches were used to assess repertoire richness: RTK rarefaction, the Chao1 estimator, and Recon v2.1 estimates of unobserved clonotypes. OLGA was used to compute generation probabilities for all TCRbeta clonotypes that the gDNA method yielded from a handful of donors. The clones in this table, taken by TCRdb from immuneACCESS, are in-frame only. Not every clone is retained; where verified, under half of the shortfall comes from an unresolved V gene, and the cause of the rest is unknown. V and J calls plus clone size are reproduced from that table; the DNA served to infer D and trimming. The sample table lists about a million clones, 70% to 80% of them with a count of one. The ten largest account for roughly 1.5% of the sample.

Counted from cysteine to phenylalanine, this CDR3 has 15 amino acids. The CDR3 DNA has 45 bases and is translated from base 1. V and J are truncated by 3 bases and 11 bases respectively, leaving an intervening sequence of 22 bases. CDR1 and CDR2, looked up from the germline V gene, are KGHSH and LQKENI. Healthy HIV-negative adults with no recently reported acute infections or vaccinations were included as donors. Every donor was a Caucasian adult residing in Nashville, Tennessee, USA. Magnetic negative selection was used to enrich CD4+ T cells, after which naive cells were positively selected on CD45RA and the negative fraction became the memory subset. After blood collection by leukapheresis, PBMCs were isolated using Ficoll-Histopaque density gradient centrifugation and then cryopreserved in the vapor phase of liquid nitrogen. Analytical flow cytometry was used to check the purity and quantity of every magnetically sorted T cell population. Genomic DNA was isolated from every sorted fraction and measured by UV absorbance on a Nanodrop 2000c.

The sample was memory CD4+ T cells sorted from blood. Explained via the paper, the cell subset or site label denotes: CD45RA-negative fraction. The V and J genes are TRBV18 and TRBJ1-1; confidence is insufficient to name the D gene. This clonotype originated in a man younger than 35 in good health. For the CDR3, the sequence is CASSPNRWQTMEAFF. The nucleotides are TGTGCCAGCTCACCTAATCGCTGGCAGACCATGGAGGCTTTCTTT. Outside the CDR3, residues come from the reference TRBV18 and TRBJ1-1 proteins, so the full variable domain is: NAGVMQNPRHLVRRRGQEARLRCSPMKGHSHVYWYRQLPEEGLKFMVYLQKENIIDESGMPKERFSAEFPKEGPSILRIQQVVRGDSAAYFCASSPNRWQTMEAFFGQGTRLTVV.